This T cell receptor beta chain was documented in a study of early T cells in non-severe SARS-CoV-2 infection. Study-level information: Sequenced material consisted of bulk RNA (from unsorted whole blood), and chains were unpaired.

Researchers attached unique molecular identifiers to individual cDNA molecules. TCRdb analysed the 5' RACE reads with MiXCR anew, one entry per CDR3 protein. The repertoire holds more than 65,000 distinct CDR3 sequences, less than 15% seen once, with about 5% in the top ten. The CDR3 has 13 residues. CDR1 and CDR2 from the germline V gene are SEHNR and FQNEAQ (reference sequence). V lost 10 bases to trimming and J lost 6 bases, with 15 bases between them. This clonotype was seen a few times. V usage is TRBV7-9 and J usage is TRBJ1-4; D remains ambiguous. Sequences were obtained from whole blood. This TCR came from an adult who was a healthcare worker with PCR-confirmed SARS-CoV-2 infection or an uninfected control (not recorded which). The CDR3 DNA follows: TGTGCCACAAGCGCAGACTACGATGAAAAACTGTTTTTT. Residues: CATSADYDEKLFF.